This T cell receptor (beta chain) was captured in a study of blood T cell repertoires in COVID-19. Study at large: The United States, Italy and Spain were the sources of the acute and convalescent COVID-19 samples. From T cells, B-cell-depleted T cells, or PBMCs came the material, which was cDNA or gDNA.

After removal of 2 bases from V and 7 bases from J, the junction contained 12 bases not matched to a gene. The CDR3 is 16 amino acids. Germline V gives CDR1 ENHRY, CDR2 SYGVKD. As originally analysed: How many nucleated cells were present was estimated from reference gene primer amplification. The method was immunoSEQ multiplex PCR; TCRdb's version includes in-frame clones alone and lacks a portion of them. The V and J calls and the clone size are those of that table, but D and trimming were determined from the DNA. Of some 80,000 clones detected, more than 75% appear once; the ten largest clones hold about a fifth.

The specimen sequenced was peripheral blood. The chain employs TRBV10-3 and TRBJ1-2; 8 bases agree with TRBD1. This sequence originates from a woman of 80 years or more with active or convalescent COVID-19. The CDR3 sequence is CAISEPLDREKGGYTF. The CDR3 bases are TGTGCCATCAGTGAGCCGCTGGACAGGGAGAAAGGTGGCTACACCTTC.